A few counts support the clone carrying this TCR beta chain. These data belong to a study of T cells after yellow fever vaccination. TCRdb re-called the 5' RACE reads through MiXCR, storing one row per CDR3 protein. The table records about 340,000 distinct CDR3 sequences, approximately 13% of them present only once. Germline lookup yields CDR1 ENHRY and CDR2 SYGVKD. The CDR3 is 15 residues long. V gave up 0 bases and J gave up 5 bases, with 11 bases separating them. The chain is built from TRBV10-3 and TRBJ2-1, with D perhaps TRBD1 (6 bases). The receptor was derived from a young man who received the YFV17D yellow fever vaccine. This specimen consisted of CD4+ T cells sorted from PBMCs, obtained 15 days after the yellow fever booster vaccination. CDR3 sequence reads: CAISESPRDNNEQFF. The DNA of the CDR3 is TGTGCCATCAGTGAGTCCCCAAGGGACAACAATGAGCAGTTCTTC.